A single sample is the source of the 19 T cell receptor beta chains below, sequenced in a study of blood T cell repertoires in COVID-19. Using immunoSEQ multiplex PCR, the repertoire was profiled, and TCRdb retains in-frame clones only, with some absent. The sample contains around 100,000 clones, about nine tenths of which appear only once. Sequenced sample: peripheral blood. These TCRs come from a woman of 80 years or more with acute or convalescent COVID-19.

This clone occurred a few times. V and J are TRBV5-1 and TRBJ2-7; D is possibly TRBD2 (6 bases). This CDR3 region has 14 residues. With 0 bases removed from V and 2 bases from J, the gap between germline ends came to 9 bases. Germline V gene sequence: CDR1 SGHRS, CDR2 YFSETQ. The CDR3 coding sequence is TGCGCCAGCAGCTTGGATGCGGGGACCTACGAGCAGTACTTC. Residues: CASSLDAGTYEQYF.

The chain employs TRBV4-1 and TRBJ2-3, with 9 nucleotides matching TRBD2. This CDR3 region has 16 residues. V lost 1 base to trimming and J lost 4 bases; unmatched junction nucleotides: 6. Germline assignment: CDR1 MGHRA and CDR2 YSYEKL. This chain's CDR3 is CASSQVAGEVADTQYF. CDR3 DNA sequence: TGCGCCAGCAGCCAAGTAGCGGGAGAAGTAGCAGATACGCAGTATTTT.

This clone was seen once. The genes are TRBV27 and TRBJ1-2; D gene uncertain. The germline V and J ends were trimmed by 2 bases and 4 bases, with 11 bases remaining between them. This CDR3 contains 14 residues. The germline gives CDR1 MNHEY, CDR2 SMNVEV (reference sequence). The CDR3 nucleotides read TGTGCCAGCAGTTTAAGATCAGGTTCCTATGGCTACACCTTC. Translating gives CASSLRSGSYGYTF.

The V and J genes are TRBV25-1 and TRBJ2-3, with 9 bases matching TRBD2. Per germline, CDR1 MGHDK and CDR2 SYGVNS. The CDR3 spans 16 residues. Trimming took 4 bases from V and 3 from J; bases not matched to a gene: 8. The CDR3 coding sequence is TGTGCCAGCAGTGCACATAGCGGGAGAGGGACAGATACGCAGTATTTT. This gives the protein CASSAHSGRGTDTQYF.

This chain uses TRBV5-8 with TRBJ1-5; tentative D call: TRBD1 (5 bases). Trimming removed 4 bases from V and 1 base from J, with 15 bases in between. CDR1 and CDR2 from the germline V gene are SGHTS and YDEGEE. This CDR3 has 16 residues. DNA of the CDR3: TGTGCCAGCAGCGCAGGCCTGACAGACAGCAATCAGCCCCAGCATTTT. Translation: CASSAGLTDSNQPQHF.

The genes are TRBV2 and TRBJ1-2, with 7 bases matching TRBD1. V gave up 6 bases and J gave up 8 bases; unmatched junction bases: 12. The germline V gene has CDR1 SNHLY and CDR2 FYNNEI. CDR3 length: 14 amino acids. CDR3: CASRRGQNPPGYTF. The CDR3 region has the DNA TGTGCCAGCAGGAGGGGACAGAACCCTCCGGGCTACACCTTC.

The J gene is TRBJ2-7, the V gene TRBV5-6; maybe TRBD1 (5 bases). This CDR3 contains 17 residues. The V end was cut by 4 bases, the J end by 4 bases, with 24 bases between. Germline V lookup: CDR1 SGHDT, CDR2 YYEEEE. The CDR3 sequence: CASSLDPRGVSFYEQYF. The CDR3 region has the DNA TGTGCCAGCAGCCTAGACCCTAGGGGTGTCTCTTTTTACGAGCAGTACTTC. The full variable domain, in which reference TRBV5-6 and TRBJ2-7 provide the parts outside the CDR3, is DAGVTQSPTHLIKTRGQQVTLRCSPKSGHDTVSWYQQALGQGPQFIFQYYEEEERQRGNFPDRFSGHQFPNYSSELNVNALLLGDSALYLCASSLDPRGVSFYEQYFGPGTRLTVT.

The V and J genes are TRBV6-6 and TRBJ2-7; weak D call: TRBD1 (6 bases). Trimming took off 7 bases at V and 2 bases at J, with 12 bases between the two ends. The CDR3 has 13 amino acids. CDR1 and CDR2 (germline): MNHNY, SVGAGI (reference sequence). CDR3 protein: CASTVTGTYEQYF. CDR3 nucleotides: TGTGCCAGCACTGTGACAGGAACCTACGAGCAGTACTTC.

The chain links TRBV6-2 or TRBV6-3 to TRBJ1-2; 7 bases agree with TRBD1. V gave up 0 bases and J gave up 8 bases; unmatched junction bases: 9. The CDR3 totals 15 residues. Germline CDR1 reads MNHEY; CDR2 reads SVGEGT. In DNA form, the CDR3 reads TGTGCCAGCAGTTACTCGAAAGGGGGCGCGGAGGGCTACACCTTC. Its translation is CASSYSKGGAEGYTF.

This clone is a singleton in its sample. The chain carries TRBV6-6 and TRBJ1-5; 8 bases agree with TRBD1. This CDR3 spans 15 amino acids. Looked up from germline, CDR1 is MNHNY and CDR2 is SVGAGI (reference sequence). The ends lost 5 bases at V and 3 bases at J; junction bases unmatched: 6. The DNA for the CDR3 is TGTGCCAGCAGTACGACAGGGGTCCCCAATCAGCCCCAGCATTTT. The encoded protein is CASSTTGVPNQPQHF.

The table lists this clone with a count of one. The chain is built from TRBV30 and TRBJ2-7; D is perhaps TRBD1 (5 bases). Germline loops: CDR1 GTSNPN, CDR2 SVGIG (reference sequence). Between the trimmed V and J ends, which lost 1 base and 6 bases, there was a span of 7 bases. The CDR3 is 11 amino acids. The CDR3 loop reads CAWSEGAEQYF. CDR3 nucleotides: TGTGCCTGGAGTGAAGGGGCCGAGCAGTACTTC.

The V and J genes are TRBV29-1 and TRBJ1-5; the D gene is possibly TRBD1 (5 bases). V was trimmed by 6 bases and J by 4 bases, leaving 13 bases between them. The germline gives CDR1 SQVTM, CDR2 ANQGSEA. The CDR3 runs 13 residues. CDR3 loop: CSVGDSKNQPQHF. The CDR3 DNA reads TGCAGCGTCGGTGACAGCAAGAATCAGCCCCAGCATTTT.

The chain combines TRBV5-1 with TRBJ2-5; 13 nucleotides align to TRBD2. The CDR3 covers 15 residues. The germline CDR1 and CDR2 sequences are SGHRS and YFSETQ. After removal of 3 bases from V and 5 bases from J, the junction contained 4 bases not matched to a gene. CDR3 residues: CASSSGLAGLETQYF. The DNA for the CDR3 is TGCGCCAGCAGCTCGGGACTAGCGGGACTGGAGACCCAGTACTTC.

The rearrangement links TRBV18 to TRBJ2-3; tentative D call: TRBD1 (6 bases). This CDR3 region has 16 residues. Trimming cost V 3 bases and J 0 bases, with 13 bases left between them. Germline V gene data show CDR1 as KGHSH and CDR2 as LQKENI. The CDR3 bases are TGTGCCAGCTCACCTCAACAGGGTTTCAGCACAGATACGCAGTATTTT. It translates to CASSPQQGFSTDTQYF. Using reference TRBV18 and TRBJ2-3 for the parts outside the CDR3, the full variable domain is NAGVMQNPRHLVRRRGQEARLRCSPMKGHSHVYWYRQLPEEGLKFMVYLQKENIIDESGMPKERFSAEFPKEGPSILRIQQVVRGDSAAYFCASSPQQGFSTDTQYFGPGTRLTVL.

V is TRBV5-1 and J is TRBJ1-5; D is possibly TRBD1 (5 bases). CDR1 SGHRS and CDR2 YFSETQ come from the germline V gene. Trimming cost V 0 bases and J 4 bases, with 8 bases left between them. The CDR3 has 14 residues. CDR3 in amino acids: CASSLEGLNQPQHF. The CDR3 DNA follows: TGCGCCAGCAGCTTGGAGGGGTTGAATCAGCCCCAGCATTTT.

The V gene is TRBV30, the J gene TRBJ2-5; TRBD2 agrees at 10 bases. The CDR3 is 15 residues long. V dropped 4 bases and J dropped 6; count of bases not matched to a gene: 11. Germline CDR1 and CDR2: GTSNPN and SVGIG (reference sequence). The chain's CDR3 is CAWTSGASGRQTQYF. DNA for the CDR3: TGTGCCTGGACCTCAGGGGCTAGCGGGAGACAGACCCAGTACTTC.

The rearrangement joins TRBV6-5 to TRBJ2-1; D remains ambiguous. V was trimmed by 2 bases and J by 3 bases, leaving 8 bases between them. CDR3 length equals 14 residues. Germline CDR1 is MNHEY and CDR2 is SVGAGI. The CDR3 here is CASSYLFDYNEQFF. CDR3 nucleotide sequence: TGTGCCAGCAGTTACCTATTCGACTACAATGAGCAGTTCTTC.

The V call is TRBV2, the J call TRBJ2-2; D is unclear. Per the germline V gene, CDR1 is SNHLY and CDR2 is FYNNEI. The V end lost 8 bases, the J end lost 9 bases, and 10 bases lay between the germline ends. The CDR3 is 11 residues long. The CDR3 sequence is CASQLTRELFF. The CDR3 coding sequence is TGTGCCAGCCAGTTAACCAGGGAGCTGTTTTTT.

This clone was seen more than once but under ten times. V is TRBV6-5 and J is TRBJ1-5; a possible D gene is TRBD1 (5 bases). This CDR3 is 14 amino acids long. V was cut by 5 bases and J by 0 bases, with 8 bases left in between. The germline CDR1 and CDR2 sequences are MNHEY and SVGAGI. Here the CDR3 reads CASSLGHSNQPQHF. DNA of the CDR3: TGTGCCAGCAGTCTGGGGCATAGCAATCAGCCCCAGCATTTT.